The sequence of this T cell receptor beta chain was determined in a study of T cells in Graves' hyperthyroidism and ophthalmopathy. Amplification yielded TCR beta CDR3 regions, with RNA transcripts as the source. During a first-round RT-PCR of the TCR CDR3, the HTBI primer set was used. One entry per CDR3 protein results from TCRdb running MiXCR on the multiplex PCR reads. Altogether 300,000 to 400,000 distinct CDR3 sequences are present, over 15% being singletons, with the ten largest covering around 47%. PBMCs were sourced from about 10 ml fresh peripheral blood. The germline V gene encodes CDR1 MNHNS and CDR2 SASEGT. The ends lost 6 bases at V and 5 bases at J; junction bases unmatched: 5. CDR3 size: 13 residues.

The TCR comes from a woman aged 45-65 years with Graves' hyperthyroidism. This chain connects TRBV6-1 to TRBJ2-7, with TRBD1 matching 9 bases. Sequenced material: blood. The CDR3 reads CASRGTGTHEQYF. In DNA form, the CDR3 reads TGTGCCAGCAGAGGGACAGGGACCCACGAGCAGTACTTC.